These T cell receptor beta chains were read from a single sample in a study of T-cell memory formation after mild COVID-19. A single record per CDR3 protein comes from TCRdb applying MiXCR to the 5' RACE reads. The sample includes fewer than 15,000 distinct CDR3 sequences, roughly 16% of them seen just once. Sequencing was carried out using PBMCs or a T cell subset sorted from them (not recorded which). These receptors all stem from a young man who had mild COVID-19 (a few samples of this study predate the infection). Cell type and time point are not known. CDR3s include the opening cysteine and the closing phenylalanine or tryptophan. Fields, in order: J gene, D gene, clone size, V gene, CDR3 DNA, CDR3 protein. The D gene is left open where the match is weak. Not every row has a clone size; where given, it reads once, few, many or a size class.

>TRBJ2-1|TRBD2|many|TRBV4-3
TGCGCCAGCAGCCAAGAGGCGGGAGGGGGCGGCTACAATGAGCAGTTCTTC
CASSQEAGGGGYNEQFF
>TRBJ1-5|.|many|TRBV15
TGTGCCACCAGCAGAGAGGTGGGACGGGCCAATCAGCCCCAGCATTTT
CATSREVGRANQPQHF
>TRBJ2-1|TRBD2|many|TRBV13
TGTGCCAGCAGCTTTCTAGGAGCGGGGGGTTCCTACAATGAGCAGTTCTTC
CASSFLGAGGSYNEQFF
>TRBJ2-3|TRBD1|few|TRBV7-6
TGTGCCAGCAGCTACTCGTCAGGGGGTCGTATAGATACGCAGTATTTT
CASSYSSGGRIDTQYF
>TRBJ2-7|.|many|TRBV6-5
TGTGCCAGCAGTTCCTATCGGGGGTTCTACGAGCAGTACTTC
CASSSYRGFYEQYF
>TRBJ1-2|.|few|TRBV5-1
TGCGCCAGCAGCTTGGAGGGTCGGGACTATGGCTACACCTTC
CASSLEGRDYGYTF
>TRBJ2-7|.|few|TRBV5-4
TGTGCCAGCACATCTGGGGTCTCACCCCTTCCCTACGAGCAGTACTTC
CASTSGVSPLPYEQYF
>TRBJ1-1|.|many|TRBV27
TGTGCCAGCAGTTTCTCAGGGCCAGACACTGAAGCTTTCTTT
CASSFSGPDTEAFF
>TRBJ1-1|.|few|TRBV7-9
TGTGCCAGCAGCTTAGCGCTGGCAGGGGCGAACACTGAAGCTTTCTTT
CASSLALAGANTEAFF
>TRBJ1-3|.|.|TRBV9
TGTGCCAGCAGCGTAGTAGGGGCGGAAGGAATCTCTGGAAACACCATATATTTT
CASSVVGAEGISGNTIYF
>TRBJ2-1|.|.|TRBV15
TGTGCCACCAGCAGAGAAATCCTAGCGAACCAGTTCTTC
CATSREILANQFF
>TRBJ2-1|.|.|TRBV7-9
TGTGCCAGCCACCTAATCCCCTCCTACAATGAGCAGTTCTTC
CASHLIPSYNEQFF
>TRBJ2-7|TRBD2|.|TRBV7-2
TGTGCCAGCAGGTTCGCAACCGGGACTAGCAGCGAGCAGTACTTC
CASRFATGTSSEQYF
>TRBJ1-5|.|many|TRBV29-1
TGCAGCGTCGCCAGGGGAGTGGAGCAGCCCCAGCATTTT
CSVARGVEQPQHF
>TRBJ2-2|TRBD2|many|TRBV6-5
TGTGCCAGCAGTTACTCTCCTAGCGGAAACACCGGGGAGCTGTTTTTT
CASSYSPSGNTGELFF
>TRBJ2-5|.|many|TRBV4-1
TGCGCCAGCAGCCAAGATCCCCTGATACAAGAGACCCAGTACTTC
CASSQDPLIQETQYF
>TRBJ1-1|.|.|TRBV7-6
TGTGCCAGCAGCTTTTACGAACGCGGCACTGAAGCTTTCTTT
CASSFYERGTEAFF
>TRBJ1-5|.|few|TRBV27
TGTGCCAGCAGTTTAAGGGAGTTTGATCAGCCCCAGCATTTT
CASSLREFDQPQHF
>TRBJ2-1|.|many|TRBV4-3
TGCGCCAGCAGCCCTGGGACCGCATCCTACAATGAGCAGTTCTTC
CASSPGTASYNEQFF
>TRBJ1-2|.|.|TRBV15
TGTGCCACCAGCAGAGATCAATTCTCCCAGGGCGGCTACACCTTC
CATSRDQFSQGGYTF
>TRBJ2-7|TRBD2|.|TRBV7-3
TGTGCCAGCCAGACTAGCGGGCGGGTCCAGTACTTC
CASQTSGRVQYF
>TRBJ2-5|TRBD1|many|TRBV12-3/TRBV12-4
TGTGCCAGCAGTCCGACAGGGGGGGGAGAGACCCAGTACTTC
CASSPTGGGETQYF
>TRBJ2-2|.|few|TRBV27
TGTGCCAGCAGTTTAGTCACAGAGAACACCGGGGAGCTGTTTTTT
CASSLVTENTGELFF
>TRBJ2-7|TRBD1|many|TRBV7-9
TGTGCCAGCAGCGAGACAGGGGGTGACCTTGATAACCCCTACGAGCAGTACTTC
CASSETGGDLDNPYEQYF
>TRBJ2-1|.|.|TRBV5-4
TGTGCCAGCAGCTTGGGGTGGGGGGATGAGCAGTTCTTC
CASSLGWGDEQFF
>TRBJ2-1|TRBD2|.|TRBV5-1
TGCGCCAGCAGCGCGAGGACTAGCGGGGGTTTGAATGAGCAGTTCTTC
CASSARTSGGLNEQFF
>TRBJ2-5|.|.|TRBV5-1
TGCGCCAGCACCTTGACGGGAAAACGGTACCAAGAGACCCAGTACTTC
CASTLTGKRYQETQYF
>TRBJ1-1|.|many|TRBV6-5
TGTGCCAGCAGTTACTGGGGGCCGAATAGGAACACTGAAGCTTTCTTT
CASSYWGPNRNTEAFF
>TRBJ2-5|.|many|TRBV7-9
TGTGCCAGCAGCCCGCAAGAGGGGTGGGCGAGGGAGACCCAGTACTTC
CASSPQEGWARETQYF
>TRBJ1-4|TRBD1|many|TRBV7-9
TGTGCCAGCAGCCCACGACAGGGGGAAACTAATGAAAAACTGTTTTTT
CASSPRQGETNEKLFF
>TRBJ1-2|TRBD1|few|TRBV29-1
TGCAGCGTTGAGGGACAGGGGGGAGATGGCTACACCTTC
CSVEGQGGDGYTF
>TRBJ2-1|TRBD1|many|TRBV4-3
TGCGCCAGCAGCCAAGATGGACAGGGGGCCTTCTACAATGAGCAGTTCTTC
CASSQDGQGAFYNEQFF
>TRBJ1-1|.|.|TRBV30
TGTGCCTGGAGTGTTGGGCATCAAGCTTTCTTT
CAWSVGHQAFF
>TRBJ2-3|TRBD2|medium-sized|TRBV2
TGTGCCAGCTTTACTAGCGGGGCCAGCACAGATACGCAGTATTTT
CASFTSGASTDTQYF
>TRBJ2-5|.|.|TRBV9
TGTGCCAGCAGCGTAGGAGGGGGTGACAGGTGGGGTTACCAAGAGACCCAGTACTTC
CASSVGGGDRWGYQETQYF
>TRBJ2-4|TRBD2|.|TRBV13
TGTGCCAGCAGCGCGGACGGGGGGGACATTCAGTACTTC
CASSADGGDIQYF
>TRBJ2-2|.|many|TRBV5-1
TGCGCCAGCAGCTTGAGTGGAAGAAAGAACACCGGGGAGCTGTTTTTT
CASSLSGRKNTGELFF
>TRBJ2-1|.|many|TRBV28
TGTGCCAGCAGACTCGCAGCGGGCGTTAGGGAGCAGTTCTTC
CASRLAAGVREQFF
>TRBJ2-7|TRBD2|many|TRBV28
TGTGCCAGCAGTTTAATAGCGGGGGTCAGCTACGAGCAGTACTTC
CASSLIAGVSYEQYF
>TRBJ1-1|TRBD1|many|TRBV5-1
TGCGCCAGCAGCTTGCCCCCTGACAGGGACACTGAAGCTTTCTTT
CASSLPPDRDTEAFF
>TRBJ2-1|.|few|TRBV11-3
TGTGCCAGCAGCTTAAAAGAGGGGTCCCCCAATGAGCAGTTCTTC
CASSLKEGSPNEQFF
>TRBJ2-3|TRBD2|few|TRBV3-1
TGTGCCAGCAGCCCCCTGGCGGGGGGGCCGAGCACAGATACGCAGTATTTT
CASSPLAGGPSTDTQYF
>TRBJ2-2|.|.|TRBV5-1
TGCGCCAGCAGCGAACTGAGGAACACCGGGGAGCTGTTTTTT
CASSELRNTGELFF
>TRBJ2-2|TRBD2|many|TRBV5-1
TGCGCCAGCAGCTTGTTCGCGGGGGGCTTGTCCGGGGAGCTGTTTTTT
CASSLFAGGLSGELFF
>TRBJ2-7|TRBD1|few|TRBV11-2
TGTGCCAGCAGGCAAACGGGACAGGCGTCCTACGAGCAGTACTTC
CASRQTGQASYEQYF
>TRBJ2-2|TRBD1|few|TRBV27
TGTGCCAGCAGTTCATGGCGGACAGGGTGGATCGCCGGGGAGCTGTTTTTT
CASSSWRTGWIAGELFF
>TRBJ2-1|.|.|TRBV20-1
TGCAGTGCTGGTAAGAGCAGCTCATACAATGAGCAGTTCTTC
CSAGKSSSYNEQFF
>TRBJ1-5|TRBD1|many|TRBV6-5
TGTGCCAGCAGTTACTCCGCGACAGGGAGCAATCAGCCCCAGCATTTT
CASSYSATGSNQPQHF
>TRBJ2-2|.|few|TRBV4-1
TGCGCCAGCAGCCAAGATCCTGGAAGGGGTTACACCGGGGAGCTGTTTTTT
CASSQDPGRGYTGELFF
>TRBJ2-5|.|many|TRBV5-1
TGCGCCAGCAGCTTGGAATTTCCCGAGACCCAGTACTTC
CASSLEFPETQYF
>TRBJ1-1|.|few|TRBV7-9
TGTGCCAGCAGCTTATCCGCAGGCGGTGAAGCTTTCTTT
CASSLSAGGEAFF
>TRBJ1-1|.|.|TRBV5-1
TGCGCCAGCACCATAAACAAATCGGGGGCCACTGAAGCTTTCTTT
CASTINKSGATEAFF
>TRBJ2-7|TRBD1|once|TRBV5-1
TGCGCCAGCAGCTCCGGGACAGGGGCCTACGAGCAGTACTTC
CASSSGTGAYEQYF
>TRBJ1-1|.|.|TRBV30
TGTGCCTGGAGTGATGTTGGGGGAGAAGCTTTCTTT
CAWSDVGGEAFF